The 7 T cell receptor beta chains below were found in one sample sequenced in a study of T cells after yellow fever vaccination. TCRdb passed the 5' RACE reads through MiXCR, listing each CDR3 protein once. Of around 120,000 distinct CDR3 sequences listed, 13% to 15% were seen once; the top ten hold roughly 47%. This specimen was CD8+ T cells sorted from PBMCs, taken 5 days after the yellow fever booster vaccination. The receptors were sampled from a young man who received the YFV17D yellow fever vaccine.

This clonotype was observed a handful of times. J is TRBJ2-1 and V is TRBV12-3 or TRBV12-4; 10 bases fit TRBD2. The CDR3 length is 14 residues. The J segment lost 8 bases and the V segment lost 7 bases, leaving 8 bases of the junction unmatched. CDR3 sequence (DNA): TGTGCCAGCACCACCGGGACTAGCGTCTATGAGCAGTTCTTC. This translates into CASTTGTSVYEQFF.

This chain links TRBV29-1 with TRBJ2-2; 8 bases match TRBD2. CDR1 and CDR2 (germline): SQVTM, ANQGSEA. There are 14 residues in the CDR3. The V gene end was trimmed by 8 bases and the J gene end by 3 bases; junction bases not matched to a gene: 8. The CDR3 DNA follows: TGCAGCACTTGGGCGGGGGGAGACACCGGGGAGCTGTTTTTT. Amino acid sequence: CSTWAGGDTGELFF.

V is TRBV5-4 and J is TRBJ2-1; D possibly matches TRBD1 or TRBD2 (5 bases each). CDR3 length: 16 amino acids. Germline assignment: CDR1 SGHNT and CDR2 YYREEE (reference sequence). Trimming took 1 base from V and 0 from J, leaving 11 bases between them. The CDR3 loop reads CASSLFGDRSYNEQFF. The CDR3 nucleotides read TGTGCCAGCAGCTTGTTTGGGGACCGCTCCTACAATGAGCAGTTCTTC.

This chain joins TRBV11-2 and TRBJ2-2; the D gene is possibly TRBD1 (6 bases). CDR3 length: 15 residues. The V end lost 5 bases, the J end lost 2 bases, and 12 bases lay between the germline ends. From germline, CDR1 is SGHAT and CDR2 FQNNGV. The CDR3 loop is CASSLGTINTGELFF. CDR3 nucleotide sequence: TGTGCCAGCAGCCTGGGGACAATCAACACCGGGGAGCTGTTTTTT.

Ten or more counts support this clonotype. The gene calls are TRBV2 and TRBJ2-5; 15 nucleotides match TRBD2. CDR3 length equals 16 residues. In germline, CDR1 is SNHLY, CDR2 FYNNEI. With 8 bases clipped from V and 2 bases from J, the junction kept 6 bases outside the gene matches. The CDR3 here is CASWTSGGASQETQYF. Here the CDR3 DNA reads TGTGCCAGCTGGACTAGCGGGGGGGCGTCTCAAGAGACCCAGTACTTC.

This clonotype was seen more than once but under ten times. The V gene is TRBV7-2, the J gene TRBJ1-2; tentatively, D is TRBD1 (6 bases). CDR3 length: 16 residues. CDR1 and CDR2 (germline): SGHTA, FQGNSA. V was cut by 5 bases and J by 4 bases, with 20 bases left in between. The CDR3 nucleotides are TGTGCCAGCAGCCCACTCGGACAGCCAGGGTTCTATGGCTACACCTTC. Translation: CASSPLGQPGFYGYTF.

This clonotype was recorded a few times. The genes are TRBV6-2 or TRBV6-3 and TRBJ1-1; D call uncertain. With 0 bases removed from V and 6 bases from J, the gap between germline ends came to 8 bases. Germline values: CDR1 MNHEY, CDR2 SVGEGT. There are 13 residues in the CDR3. Here the CDR3 reads CASSYSMGPEAFF. The CDR3 bases are TGTGCCAGCAGTTACTCTATGGGCCCTGAAGCTTTCTTT.